Presented here are 26 T cell receptor beta chains from one specimen sequenced in a study of blood T cell repertoires in COVID-19. Assay: immunoSEQ multiplex PCR; the TCRdb copy retains only in-frame clones and omits some. The table shows 200,000 to 300,000 clones, with approximately 90% occurring only once. Sequencing input: peripheral blood. These receptors were obtained from a woman aged 40 to 49 who had recovered from COVID-19.

This chain uses TRBV30 with TRBJ2-3, with 12 bases that match TRBD2. The V and J ends lost 0 bases and 4 bases, in that order; junction bases with no gene match: 8. Looked up from germline, CDR1 is GTSNPN and CDR2 is SVGIG (reference sequence). This CDR3 region has 17 residues. The CDR3 sequence is CAWSVLAGGRGSDTQYF. In DNA, the CDR3 is TGTGCCTGGAGTGTACTAGCGGGAGGTCGGGGTTCAGATACGCAGTATTTT. Full variable domain (missing parts from reference TRBV30 and TRBJ2-3): SQTIHQWPATLVQPVGSPLSLECTVEGTSNPNLYWYRQAAGRGLQLLFYSVGIGQISSEVPQNLSASRPQDRQFILSSKKLLLSDSGFYLCAWSVLAGGRGSDTQYFGPGTRLTVL.

Only one count was recorded for this clone. V gene TRBV20-1 combines with J gene TRBJ2-7; D is perhaps TRBD2 (5 bases). Trimming cost V 6 bases and J 4 bases, with 10 bases left between them. CDR3 size: 11 residues. CDR1 DFQATT and CDR2 SNEGSKA come from the germline V gene (reference sequence). CDR3 nucleotide sequence: TGCAGTGCGCTCACGGGATACGAGCAGTACTTC. Amino acids: CSALTGYEQYF.

The genes are TRBV7-2 and TRBJ2-3, with 7 positions matching TRBD2. The CDR3 totals 15 residues. Germline lookup yields CDR1 SGHTA and CDR2 FQGNSA. After removal of 1 base from V and 6 bases from J, the junction contained 7 bases not matched to a gene. CDR3 residues: CASSLGSGRGDTQYF. The CDR3 region has the DNA TGTGCCAGCAGCTTAGGTAGCGGGCGGGGGGATACGCAGTATTTT. The full variable domain, in which reference TRBV7-2 and TRBJ2-3 provide the parts outside the CDR3, is GAGVSQSPSNKVTEKGKDVELRCDPISGHTALYWYRQSLGQGLEFLIYFQGNSAPDKSGLPSDRFSAERTGGSVSTLTIQRTQQEDSAVYLCASSLGSGRGDTQYFGPGTRLTVL.

This clone showed up just a few times. The chain carries TRBV5-4 and TRBJ1-6; TRBD1 is a possible D gene (6 bases). The length of the CDR3 is 15 residues. V dropped 4 bases and J dropped 0 bases, with 8 bases sitting between them. Germline V gene sequence: CDR1 SGHNT, CDR2 YYREEE (reference sequence). The chain's CDR3 is CASSSRGSYNSPLHF. CDR3 bases: TGTGCCAGCAGCAGCAGGGGCTCCTATAATTCACCCCTCCACTTT.

This clone was observed many times. The gene calls are TRBV7-2 and TRBJ2-1; D perhaps matches TRBD2 (6 bases). V was clipped by 3 bases and J by 4 bases, with 13 bases between them. The CDR3 covers 15 residues. The germline V gene encodes CDR1 SGHTA and CDR2 FQGNSA. The CDR3 protein is CASSLGLGPYNEQFF. CDR3 in DNA: TGTGCCAGCAGCTTGGGACTGGGGCCTTACAATGAGCAGTTCTTC.

V is TRBV19 and J is TRBJ1-2, with 9 bases that match TRBD1. This CDR3 has 15 residues. After removal of 1 base from V and 4 bases from J, the junction contained 4 bases not matched to a gene. Germline CDR1 and CDR2: LNHDA and SQIVND (reference sequence). CDR3 protein: CASSIAPGQGYGYTF. In DNA form, the CDR3 reads TGTGCCAGTAGTATAGCCCCGGGACAGGGCTATGGCTACACCTTC. Filled out from reference TRBV19 and TRBJ1-2, the complete variable domain reads DGGITQSPKYLFRKEGQNVTLSCEQNLNHDAMYWYRQDPGQGLRLIYYSQIVNDFQKGDIAEGYSVSREKKESFPLTVTSAQKNPTAFYLCASSIAPGQGYGYTFGSGTRLTVV.

This clone was detected a few times. This chain connects TRBV7-8 to TRBJ2-1; 7 positions match TRBD1. The CDR3 spans 17 residues. The J segment lost 6 bases and the V segment lost 4 bases, leaving 15 bases of the junction unmatched. Germline V gives CDR1 SGHVS, CDR2 FQNEAQ. The CDR3, as DNA: TGTGCCAGCAGCTCGCCGCGGACAGGTCCGGCGGTCAATGAGCAGTTCTTC. Its protein product is CASSSPRTGPAVNEQFF.

The V and J genes are TRBV5-6 and TRBJ2-1, with TRBD1 matching over 9 bases. Germline V gives CDR1 SGHDT, CDR2 YYEEEE. V was pared by 3 bases and J by 5 bases, with 9 bases of the junction left unmatched. The CDR3 runs to 16 residues. In DNA, the CDR3 is TGTGCCAGCAGCTGGGGACAGGGCGGTGCCCACAATGAGCAGTTCTTC. This gives the protein CASSWGQGGAHNEQFF. Complete variable domain (other parts from reference TRBV5-6 and TRBJ2-1): DAGVTQSPTHLIKTRGQQVTLRCSPKSGHDTVSWYQQALGQGPQFIFQYYEEEERQRGNFPDRFSGHQFPNYSSELNVNALLLGDSALYLCASSWGQGGAHNEQFFGPGTRLTVL.

This chain connects TRBV30 to TRBJ2-1, with 8 bases fitting TRBD2. This CDR3 region has 13 residues. The germline gives CDR1 GTSNPN, CDR2 SVGIG (reference sequence). V lost 5 bases and J lost 3; bases outside the gene matches: 3. The CDR3: CAWDSGNYNEQFF. CDR3 nucleotide sequence: TGTGCCTGGGATAGCGGGAACTACAATGAGCAGTTCTTC.

The V call is TRBV10-3, the J call TRBJ2-1, with 13 bases identical to TRBD2. The CDR3 extends over 14 amino acids. Germline CDR1 and CDR2: ENHRY and SYGVKD. The trim removed 8 bases at V and 7 bases at J, leaving 5 bases unmatched. CDR3 sequence (DNA): TGTGCCATCGGACTAGCGGGAGTGGGAAATGAGCAGTTCTTC. Protein product: CAIGLAGVGNEQFF.

CDR3 loop: CASSLSGLAGGPRNEQFF. CDR3 nucleotide sequence: TGTGCCAGCAGTTTATCGGGGCTAGCGGGAGGGCCGAGGAATGAGCAGTTCTTC. This chain joins TRBV27 and TRBJ2-1; 12 bases align to TRBD2. This CDR3 has 18 amino acids. V dropped 0 bases and J dropped 7; count of bases not matched to a gene: 10. Germline assignment: CDR1 MNHEY and CDR2 SMNVEV (reference sequence).

The chain has TRBV21-1 and TRBJ1-4; no DNA check was done on the table's D call, TRBD1. TRBV21-1 is labeled a pseudogene. The CDR3 covers 18 residues. CDR3 amino acids: CASSKVGGFGGTNEKLFF. The CDR3 DNA reads TGTGCCAGCAGCAAAGTTGGGGGCTTTGGCGGAACTAATGAAAAACTGTTTTTT.

V and J are TRBV5-1 and TRBJ1-3; TRBD1 matches at 8 bases. With V trimmed by 4 bases and J by 4 bases, 7 bases remained unmatched. Germline CDR1 is SGHRS and CDR2 is YFSETQ. The CDR3 runs 15 residues. CDR3 in DNA: TGCGCCAGCAGCCCGCGGACAGGGACGGGAAACACCATATATTTT. Its translation: CASSPRTGTGNTIYF.

This chain joins TRBV10-1 and TRBJ1-1; maybe TRBD1 (5 bases). V was pared by 7 bases and J by 1 base, with 10 bases between. The CDR3 runs to 13 residues. Germline lookup yields CDR1 WNHNN and CDR2 SYGVQD (reference sequence). Written as DNA, the CDR3 is TGCGCCAGCAAGGGCGGACAGAACACTGAAGCTTTCTTT. Its translation: CASKGGQNTEAFF.

This clone occurred a few times. The rearrangement joins TRBV28 to TRBJ1-1; D unclear. CDR1 and CDR2 (germline): MDHEN, SYDVKM. V gave up 6 bases and J gave up 4 bases, with 6 bases separating them. This CDR3 region has 11 residues. The chain's CDR3 is CASSPGTEAFF. CDR3 DNA sequence: TGTGCCAGCAGCCCGGGCACTGAAGCTTTCTTT.

The chain couples TRBV6-5 to TRBJ2-7; TRBD2 matches 11 bases. The CDR3 sequence is 14 residues long. Germline CDR1 MNHEY, CDR2 SVGAGI. Unmatched junction bases numbered 6, after V lost 5 bases and J lost 6 bases. This CDR3 is CASSKTSGTFEQYF. The CDR3 nucleotides read TGTGCCAGCAGTAAGACTAGCGGGACGTTCGAGCAGTACTTC.

The J gene is TRBJ2-2, the V gene TRBV10-2, with TRBD2 identical over 7 bases. The germline V gene encodes CDR1 WSHSY and CDR2 SAAADI. The trim removed 0 bases at V and 7 bases at J, leaving 5 bases unmatched. The CDR3 extends over 15 amino acids. CDR3 region: CASSESAGVGGELFF. CDR3 nucleotides: TGCGCCAGCAGTGAGTCTGCGGGAGTGGGCGGGGAGCTGTTTTTT.

The genes are TRBV29-1 and TRBJ1-1, with D unclear. Germline lookup yields CDR1 SQVTM and CDR2 ANQGSEA. Trimming pared 6 bases from V and 5 bases from J, leaving 16 bases between. The CDR3 length is 13 residues. The CDR3 loop reads CSVNGVLGTEAFF. CDR3 in DNA: TGCAGCGTGAACGGGGTGCTGGGAACTGAAGCTTTCTTT. Looking up the rest from reference TRBV29-1 and TRBJ1-1 gives the full variable domain: SAVISQKPSRDICQRGTSLTIQCQVDSQVTMMFWYRQQPGQSLTLIATANQGSEATYESGFVIDKFPISRPNLTFSTLTVSNMSPEDSSIYLCSVNGVLGTEAFFGQGTRLTVV.

The CDR3 nucleotides read TGTGCCTGGAGCCGAAGACAGAGTGGAGGCTACACCTTC. It yields the protein CAWSRRQSGGYTF. The V call is TRBV30, the J call TRBJ1-2; perhaps TRBD1 as D (5 bases). The V and J ends lost 3 bases and 8 bases respectively, with 16 bases between them. Germline V CDR1 and CDR2: GTSNPN, SVGIG (reference sequence). The CDR3 spans 13 residues.

This chain connects TRBV11-2 to TRBJ2-1; D is perhaps TRBD2 (6 bases). The CDR3 spans 15 residues. V dropped 6 bases and J dropped 3 bases, with 15 bases sitting between them. Germline V gene sequence: CDR1 SGHAT, CDR2 FQNNGV. The CDR3 nucleotides are TGTGCCAGCAGGGCGTCGGCGGGATTCTACAATGAGCAGTTCTTC. Its translation: CASRASAGFYNEQFF.

The chain has TRBV7-3 and TRBJ2-1; D may be TRBD2 (6 bases). In germline, CDR1 is SGHTA, CDR2 FQGTGA. V lost 5 bases and J lost 9, with 11 bases in between. The CDR3 runs to 12 residues. The CDR3 spells CASSRAAGEQFF. The CDR3, as DNA: TGTGCCAGCAGCCGGGCAGCGGGTGAGCAGTTCTTC.

The genes are TRBV6-2 or TRBV6-3 and TRBJ2-7; 7 bases agree with TRBD2. The germline CDR1 and CDR2 sequences are MNHEY and SVGEGT. V was clipped by 10 bases and J by 2 bases; unmatched bases: 8. This CDR3 has 13 residues. The CDR3 sequence: CATRPAGTYEQYV. The CDR3, as DNA: TGTGCCACCCGCCCAGCGGGAACCTACGAGCAGTACGTC.

In this sample, this clone turned up many times. The V call is TRBV2, the J call TRBJ1-3; 7 nucleotides align to TRBD1. J lost 4 bases, V lost 4 bases, and 7 bases had no gene match. CDR3 size: 15 residues. CDR1 and CDR2 (germline): SNHLY, FYNNEI. CDR3 nucleotides: TGTGCCAGCAGTGGAGACAGGGTCGGAGGAAACACCATATATTTT. Protein product: CASSGDRVGGNTIYF.

The chain carries TRBV6-2 or TRBV6-3 and TRBJ2-7, with a weak D call TRBD2 (6 bases). There are 12 residues in the CDR3. Germline V gene sequence: CDR1 MNHEY, CDR2 SVGEGT. The germline V and J ends were trimmed by 5 bases and 9 bases, with 14 bases remaining between them. Written as DNA, the CDR3 is TGTGCCAGCAGTGACCCCCGGGACTTGCAGTACTTC. Translating it yields CASSDPRDLQYF.

This clone has just one count. V usage is TRBV28 and J usage is TRBJ2-5, with D tentatively TRBD2 (5 bases). This CDR3 region has 13 residues. CDR1 and CDR2 (germline): MDHEN, SYDVKM. The V and J ends lost 6 bases and 5 bases respectively, with 13 bases between them. The CDR3, as DNA: TGTGCCAGCAGCCGTGCGGGTGGGGAGACCCAGTACTTC. Protein sequence: CASSRAGGETQYF.

This chain connects TRBV6-6 to TRBJ2-3; 7 bases match TRBD2. Germline CDR1 reads MNHNY; CDR2 reads SVGAGI (reference sequence). This CDR3 has 13 amino acids. The J segment lost 2 bases and the V segment lost 9 bases, leaving 5 bases of the junction unmatched. The CDR3 DNA reads TGTGCCAGTGGCGGGAGTATCACAGATACGCAGTATTTT. Protein product: CASGGSITDTQYF.